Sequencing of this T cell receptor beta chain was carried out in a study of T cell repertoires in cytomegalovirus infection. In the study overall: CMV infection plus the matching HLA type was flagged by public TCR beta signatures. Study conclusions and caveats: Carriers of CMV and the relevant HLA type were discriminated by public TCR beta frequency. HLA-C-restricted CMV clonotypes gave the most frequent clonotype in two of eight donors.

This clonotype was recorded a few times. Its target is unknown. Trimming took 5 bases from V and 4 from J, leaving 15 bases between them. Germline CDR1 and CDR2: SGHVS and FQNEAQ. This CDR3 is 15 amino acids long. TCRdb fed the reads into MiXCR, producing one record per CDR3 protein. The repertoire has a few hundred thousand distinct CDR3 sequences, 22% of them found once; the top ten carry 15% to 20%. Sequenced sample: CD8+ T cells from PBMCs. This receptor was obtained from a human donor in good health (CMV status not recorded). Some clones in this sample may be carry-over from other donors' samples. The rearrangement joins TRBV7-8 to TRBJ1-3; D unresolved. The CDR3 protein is CASSPRGKVGNTIYF. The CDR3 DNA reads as TGTGCCAGCAGCCCCCGAGGGAAGGTGGGAAACACCATATATTTT. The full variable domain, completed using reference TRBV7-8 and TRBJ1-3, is GAGVSQSPRYKVAKRGQDVALRCDPISGHVSLFWYQQALGQGPEFLTYFQNEAQLDKSGLPSDRFFAERPEGSVSTLKIQRTQQEDSAVYLCASSPRGKVGNTIYFGEGSWLTVV.